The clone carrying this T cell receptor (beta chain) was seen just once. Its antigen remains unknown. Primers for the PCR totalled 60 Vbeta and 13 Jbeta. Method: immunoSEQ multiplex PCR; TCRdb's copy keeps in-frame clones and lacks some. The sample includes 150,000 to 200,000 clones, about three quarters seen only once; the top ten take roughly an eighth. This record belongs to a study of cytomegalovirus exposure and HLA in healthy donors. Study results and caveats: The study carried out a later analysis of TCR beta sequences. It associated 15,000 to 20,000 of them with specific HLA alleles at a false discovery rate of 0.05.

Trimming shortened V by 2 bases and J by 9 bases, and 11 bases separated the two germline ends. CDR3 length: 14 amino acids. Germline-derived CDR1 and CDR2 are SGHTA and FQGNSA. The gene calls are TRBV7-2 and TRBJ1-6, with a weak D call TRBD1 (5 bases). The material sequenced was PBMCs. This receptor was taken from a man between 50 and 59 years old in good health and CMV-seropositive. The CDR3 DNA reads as TGTGCCAGCAGCTTAAGGCAGGGTAGTTCACCCCTCCACTTT. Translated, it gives CASSLRQGSSPLHF.